The subject of this entry is one T cell receptor beta chain. The entry originates in a study of blood T cell repertoires in COVID-19. Study overall: In each case, the material was cDNA or gDNA derived from T cells, B-cell-depleted T cells, or PBMCs.

Data came from immunoSEQ multiplex PCR; TCRdb stores just in-frame clones and leaves some out. The sample contains over 150,000 clones, roughly 80% of which appear only once. All enrollees were about 18 to 89 years old and from under 25 US areas. Self-reported history from a screening survey and questionnaire set each donor's cohort. Sample: PBMCs or T cells enriched from blood (not recorded which). The TCR sequence derives from a woman aged 30 to 39 who had recovered from COVID-19.

DNA for the CDR3: TGTGCCAGCCGGAGAATAGGAGTCACTGAAGCTTTCTTT. Translated, it gives CASRRIGVTEAFF. The J gene is TRBJ1-1, the V gene TRBV3-1 (or the pseudogene TRBV3-2); D is uncertain. Germline lookup yields CDR1 LGHDT and CDR2 YNNKEL (reference sequence). Trimming pared 8 bases from V and 4 bases from J, leaving 14 bases between. The CDR3 spans 13 residues.